This T cell receptor beta chain stems from a study of cytomegalovirus exposure and HLA in healthy donors listed by TCRdb under 2017. In the study overall: An earlier analysis of approximately 590 of the donors reported approximately 290 Gb of sequence data and some 120 million unique TCR beta sequences from 150 million to 200 million T cells. An early release that covered fewer than 750 HLA-typed donors contained approximately 300 gigabases of sequencing data and about 84 million unique TCR sequences. The genetic ancestry cluster associated with self-reported Caucasian donors included 80% to 90% of the 350 to 500 genotyped donors. The study aimed to test whether signatures of past pathogen exposure could be identified by cataloging public T cell receptors. The study profiled the T cell repertoires of 550 to 700 subjects by immunosequencing and related them to cytomegalovirus serostatus. In addition to the first cohort of around 670 subjects, a separate validation cohort of over 90 different subjects was used. To predict cytomegalovirus infection status, the study combined high-throughput TCR immunosequencing, statistical association of individual TCRs with disease status, and machine learning. A later analysis re-examined previously published TCR beta repertoires from more than 650 donors and added high-resolution HLA genotyping to investigate patterns of TCR occurrence. Rather than drawing on any new phenotypic data, the later analysis identified candidate immune exposures from TCR beta sequences and the way those sequences occurred across donors. To decide whether each TCR beta V gene segment behaved as functional or pseudogenic, an earlier analysis of several hundred of the donors relied on high-throughput TCR beta sequencing. Alongside the repertoire data, information on donor age, sex, ethnicity and CMV serostatus was compiled. A later genetic analysis took genome-wide SNP genotypes for about 55% of the roughly 670 donors and used that subset as a discovery cohort. All discovery cohort repertoires had been generated using a single sequencing platform. Class I and class II HLA loci were covered by the typing at four-digit resolution. The number of typed donors differed by locus: about 620-630 for A, B, C, DRB1 and DQB1; approximately 540 for DQA1; 606 for DPA1; and 450 to 480 for DPB1. About 5 DR-DQ haplotypes were handled as single units for association and clustering, since linkage in the cohort was strong. On average, roughly 200,000 unique TCR beta nucleotide sequences were sequenced per donor among 350 to 400 genotyped donors of the cohort, with roughly 18% of those sequences being non-productive.

With respect to this clone: There is no known antigen for this receptor. No much larger clonotype is one base removed from it; base qualities were not supplied.

Beyond this particular receptor, the publication reports: The classifier was reported to diagnose cytomegalovirus status with high specificity and sensitivity in both the original cohort and the validation cohort. Most CMV-associated TCR beta chains appeared to be HLA-restricted in a later analysis, and the HLA associations seemed to be driven largely by CMV exposure. A cluster of highly shared sequence variants was judged likely to be a technical artifact of the sequencing pipeline. A further reported finding was that TCR beta sequences accurately predicted the HLA-A and HLA-B alleles for most subjects in the first cohort. The study listed 150 to 200 TCR beta chains as associated with cytomegalovirus. In a later analysis, the rate of TCR association differed among HLA loci, with DRB1 alleles having the most associated TCRs and HLA-C alleles having the fewest. For the cohort, immune exposure information was limited to CMV serostatus. The presence/absence analyses assumed that sequencing depth was roughly uniform across donors, and that assumption may not be true. Because HLA typing was missing for some donors at each locus, association tests included only the typed subset. An association between a missense DCLRE1C variant and V-gene and J-gene trimming of TCR beta chains was found in a later genetic analysis and replicated in an independent cohort. In a later genetic analysis, fewer N-insertions in productive TCRs were reported among donors in an Asian-associated ancestry cluster than the roughly 670-donor mean. Three of the identified cytomegalovirus-associated TCR beta chains were confirmed in vitro to be specific for cytomegalovirus antigens. It was suggested by the authors that the approach could potentially be generalized to other disease states and immunological phenotypes. A later analysis associated around 16,000 TCR beta sequences with specific HLA alleles at a false discovery rate of 0.05. In a later analysis, HLA-associated TCR beta chains were found to be more clonally expanded and to have lower generation probabilities than equally common non-associated chains. Assigning TCR associations to individual alleles was difficult when HLA alleles, especially DR and DQ, strongly co-occurred. Most TCR sequences were observed very rarely across donors, whereas some public TCRs were present in many individuals. Some IMGT-functional V segments, including TRBV6-2 and TRBV6-3, could not be distinguished by the 87-base-pair reads and were therefore excluded. The earlier analysis of fewer than 750 of the donors excluded around 17 rarely observed V segments, including chromosome 9 orphons, because counts were too low. Only TCR beta chains were sequenced in this cohort, and the absence of alpha or paired-chain data limited detectable features. Linkage disequilibrium might explain the correlated functional status among segregating V segments, but an unknown experimental factor could not be ruled out. Several of the top co-occurrence clusters appeared to be linked to parvovirus B19, influenza, CMV and Epstein-Barr virus, according to a later analysis. In an earlier analysis of around 600 of the donors, most TCR beta V segments were observed in productive rearrangements about 87% or about 30% of the time, broadly matching IMGT annotations.

Receptors were amplified or captured by the immunoSEQ multiplex PCR assay. The multiplex PCR relied on a mix of 60 forward primers for TCR Vbeta segments and 13 reverse primers for TCR Jbeta segments. The CDR3 region of rearranged TCR beta genes was amplified from genomic DNA with a multiplex PCR assay. The Illumina HiSeq System was used to sequence the amplified TCR beta libraries as 87-base-pair reads. The study's processing was this. A later analysis tallied around 80 million unique TCR beta chains across the 700 or so repertoires, and approximately 9.9 million of those chains were shared by two or more donors. Raw reads were error-corrected and collapsed into unique sequences by a nearest-neighbor algorithm in which closely related sequences were merged to remove PCR and sequencing errors. To assign V, D and J gene segments, CDR3 sequences were aligned to IMGT reference sequences. For a sequence to be retained, a match of at least six nucleotides to both a V gene segment and a J gene segment was required. Rearrangements were classified as productive when the CDR3 lacked stop codons and remained in frame with V and J, and all other rearrangements were classified as non-productive. CDR3 was defined according to IMGT convention as the region running from the second conserved V-encoded cysteine to the conserved J-encoded phenylalanine. The earlier analysis of 500 to 750 of the donors excluded any sequence lacking an unambiguous match to a single V gene segment. An earlier analysis of approximately 590 of the donors classified V segments as functional when productive rearrangements were above 56.7% and as segregating when the standard deviation between donors was above 5%. To diagnose cytomegalovirus status from the catalog of TCR beta chain sequences, a statistical classification framework was built. V and J gene assignment, in a later analysis, came from comparing TCR nucleotide sequences with IMGT/GENE-DB human TR gene sequences. The TCRdist pipeline was used in a later analysis to assign CDR3 sequences and most-parsimonious VDJ recombination scenarios. In a later analysis, each TCR beta chain was defined by its CDR3 amino acid sequence together with its V-gene family, and reads lacking a unique V-gene family were excluded. A later analysis removed several hundred highly shared, low-generation-probability nucleotide sequences to deal with suspected cross-contamination and a sequencing artifact. In a later analysis, a clonal expansion index for each public chain was calculated from normalized within-repertoire ranks of inferred template counts. A later analysis computed generation probabilities with a VDJ recombination model fitted to out-of-frame rearrangements, and checked the results against IGoR. In a later analysis, hypergeometric tests were used to score TCR-TCR, TCR-HLA and TCR-CMV co-occurrence, with a repertoire-size bias correction applied to TCR pairs. In a later analysis, false discovery rates were estimated by permuting HLA or CMV assignments 20 times. In a later analysis, co-occurring TCRs were grouped with DBSCAN, and TCRdist sequence similarity was added when clustering was performed within HLA-allele-positive subsets. Co-occurrence clustering excluded repertoires with fewer than 30,000 or more than 120,000 public chains, plus five with anomalous nucleotide sharing. TCRdb provides this immuneACCESS table in a form limited to in-frame rearrangements. Some clones are lacking; in checked studies, under half of them reflect an unresolved V gene, and why the rest are absent is not known. V, J and clone size were drawn from that table, and D and trimming were deduced from the DNA. The sample data list about 160,000 clones, and about 85% of these were observed just once. In total, the top ten clones hold about 2% of the sample.

Trimming removed 4 bases from V and 7 bases from J; the gene matches leave 9 bases unexplained. CDR1 and CDR2 (SNHLY, FYNNEI) derive from the germline V gene. Its CDR3 holds 15 amino acids, cysteine through phenylalanine. The retained sequence is limited to the CDR3, 45 bases, with the frame set at the first base. The cohort consisted of approximately 670 healthy bone marrow donors. All cohort members were sampled while nominally healthy, although unrecorded immune exposures were likely present. The donor was CMV seropositive and belonged to the group of about 290 seropositive cohort members. Each donor provided a peripheral blood sample, and peripheral blood mononuclear cells were used for TCR beta sequencing. Genomic DNA was extracted from the blood cell samples with the Qiagen DNeasy Blood Extraction Kit.

Sequencing was carried out using PBMCs. In this chain, TRBV2 is recombined with TRBJ1-4; 7 central nucleotides agree with TRBD1. This clonotype was obtained from a man aged 18 to 35 in good health and CMV-seropositive. CDR3 region: CASSGIDREREKLFF. The nucleotides are TGTGCCAGCAGTGGGATCGACAGGGAGCGTGAAAAACTGTTTTTT.